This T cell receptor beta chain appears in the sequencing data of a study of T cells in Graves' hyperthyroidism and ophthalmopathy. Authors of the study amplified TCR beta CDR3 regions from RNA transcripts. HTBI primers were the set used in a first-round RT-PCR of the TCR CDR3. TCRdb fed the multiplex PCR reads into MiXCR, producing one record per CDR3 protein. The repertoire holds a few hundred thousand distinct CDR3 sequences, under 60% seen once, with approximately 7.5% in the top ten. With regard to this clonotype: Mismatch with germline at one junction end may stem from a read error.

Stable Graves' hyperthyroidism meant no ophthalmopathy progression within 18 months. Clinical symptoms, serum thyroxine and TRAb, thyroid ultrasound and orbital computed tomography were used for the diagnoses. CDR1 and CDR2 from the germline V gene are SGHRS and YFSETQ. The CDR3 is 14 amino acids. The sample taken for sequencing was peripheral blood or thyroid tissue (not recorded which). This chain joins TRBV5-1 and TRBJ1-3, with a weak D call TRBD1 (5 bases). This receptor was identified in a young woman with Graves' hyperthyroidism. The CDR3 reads CASSDEGLGSTIHF. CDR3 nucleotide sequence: TGCGCCAGCAGCGACGAGGGGCTTGGAAGCACCATACATTTT.